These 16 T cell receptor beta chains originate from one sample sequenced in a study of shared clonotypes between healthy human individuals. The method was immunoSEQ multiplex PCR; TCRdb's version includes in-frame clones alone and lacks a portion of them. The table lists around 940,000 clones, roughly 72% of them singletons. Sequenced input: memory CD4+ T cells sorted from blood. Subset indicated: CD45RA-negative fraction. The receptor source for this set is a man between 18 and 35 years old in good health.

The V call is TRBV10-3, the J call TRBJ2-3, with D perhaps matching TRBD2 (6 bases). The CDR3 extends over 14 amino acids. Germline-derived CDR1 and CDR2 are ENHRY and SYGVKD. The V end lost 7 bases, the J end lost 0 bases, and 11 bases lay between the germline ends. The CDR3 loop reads CAITRDFSTDTQYF. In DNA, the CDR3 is TGTGCCATCACACGGGACTTTAGCACAGATACGCAGTATTTT.

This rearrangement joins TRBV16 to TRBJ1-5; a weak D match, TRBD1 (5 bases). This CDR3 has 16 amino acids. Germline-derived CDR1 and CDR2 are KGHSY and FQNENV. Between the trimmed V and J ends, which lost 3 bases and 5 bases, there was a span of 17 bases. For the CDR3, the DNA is TGTGCCAGCAGCCATGGGGAGGGGAGGAGAGATCAGCCCCAGCATTTT. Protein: CASSHGEGRRDQPQHF.

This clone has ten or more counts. This chain's CDR3 is CATSRDQYSGNTIYF. The CDR3 DNA reads as TGTGCCACCAGCAGAGATCAATACTCTGGAAACACCATATATTTT. This chain links TRBV15 with TRBJ1-3; D remains unclear. V shed 0 bases and J shed 0 bases, with 6 bases lying between them. The CDR3 consists of 15 residues. Germline V gene data show CDR1 as LNHNV and CDR2 as YYDKDF (reference sequence).

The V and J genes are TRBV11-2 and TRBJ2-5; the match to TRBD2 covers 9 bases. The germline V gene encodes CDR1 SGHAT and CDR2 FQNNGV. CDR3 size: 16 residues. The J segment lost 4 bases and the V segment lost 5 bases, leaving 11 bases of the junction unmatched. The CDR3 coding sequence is TGTGCCAGCAGCAACGACTTAGCGGGGGTTGGAGAGACCCAGTACTTC. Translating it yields CASSNDLAGVGETQYF.

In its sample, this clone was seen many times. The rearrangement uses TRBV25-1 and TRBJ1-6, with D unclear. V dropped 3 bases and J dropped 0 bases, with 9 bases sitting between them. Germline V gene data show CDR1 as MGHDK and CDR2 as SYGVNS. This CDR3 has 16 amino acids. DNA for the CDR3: TGTGCCAGCAGTGACGCCTGGAGCTCCTATAATTCACCCCTCCACTTT. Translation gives CASSDAWSSYNSPLHF.

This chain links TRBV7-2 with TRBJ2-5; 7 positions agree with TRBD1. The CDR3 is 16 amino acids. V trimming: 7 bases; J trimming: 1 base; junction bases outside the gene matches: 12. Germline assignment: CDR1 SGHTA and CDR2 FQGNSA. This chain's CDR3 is CASMIRPGQLQETQYF. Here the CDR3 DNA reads TGTGCCAGCATGATTCGGCCGGGACAGCTCCAAGAGACCCAGTACTTC.

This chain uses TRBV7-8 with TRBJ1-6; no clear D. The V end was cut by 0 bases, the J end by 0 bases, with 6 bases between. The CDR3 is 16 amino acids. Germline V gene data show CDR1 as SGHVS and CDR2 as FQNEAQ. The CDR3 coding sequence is TGTGCCAGCAGCTTAGCTCTTAGCTCCTATAATTCACCCCTCCACTTT. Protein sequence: CASSLALSSYNSPLHF.

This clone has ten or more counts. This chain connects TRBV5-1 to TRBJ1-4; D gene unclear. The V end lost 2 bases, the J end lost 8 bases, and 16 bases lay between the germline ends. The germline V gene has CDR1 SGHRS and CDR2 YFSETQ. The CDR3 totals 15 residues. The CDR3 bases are TGCGCCAGCAGCTTATCGGACCTCCGAGGGGAAAAACTGTTTTTT. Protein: CASSLSDLRGEKLFF.

In nucleotides, the CDR3 is TGTGCCAGCAGGCAGCAGGGGGTTAATAATTCACCCCTCCACTTT. It specifies CASRQQGVNNSPLHF. The chain links TRBV6-5 to TRBJ1-6; 7 bases are shared with TRBD1. CDR1 MNHEY and CDR2 SVGAGI come from the germline V gene. The trim removed 6 bases at V and 5 bases at J, leaving 7 bases unmatched. The CDR3 length is 15 residues.

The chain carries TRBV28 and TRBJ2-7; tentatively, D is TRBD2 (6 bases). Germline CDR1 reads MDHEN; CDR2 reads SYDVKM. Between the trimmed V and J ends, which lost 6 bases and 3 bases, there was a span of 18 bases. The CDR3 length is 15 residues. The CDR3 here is CASSWAGRGGYEQYF. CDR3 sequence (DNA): TGTGCCAGCAGCTGGGCGGGACGAGGAGGCTACGAGCAGTACTTC.

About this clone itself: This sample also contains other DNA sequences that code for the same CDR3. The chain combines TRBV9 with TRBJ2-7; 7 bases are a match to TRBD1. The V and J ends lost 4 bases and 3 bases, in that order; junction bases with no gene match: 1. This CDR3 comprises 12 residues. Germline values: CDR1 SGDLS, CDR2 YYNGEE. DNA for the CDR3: TGTGCCAGCAGCCGGGACAGCTACGAGCAGTACTTC. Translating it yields CASSRDSYEQYF.

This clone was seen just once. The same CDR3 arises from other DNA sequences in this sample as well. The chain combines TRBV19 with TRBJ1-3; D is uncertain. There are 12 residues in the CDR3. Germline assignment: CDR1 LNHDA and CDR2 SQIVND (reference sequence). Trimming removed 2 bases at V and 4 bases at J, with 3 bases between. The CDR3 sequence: CASSISGNTIYF. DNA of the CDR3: TGTGCCAGTAGTATAAGCGGAAACACCATATATTTT. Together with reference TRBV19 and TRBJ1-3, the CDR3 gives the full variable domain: DGGITQSPKYLFRKEGQNVTLSCEQNLNHDAMYWYRQDPGQGLRLIYYSQIVNDFQKGDIAEGYSVSREKKESFPLTVTSAQKNPTAFYLCASSISGNTIYFGEGSWLTVV.

The CDR3 spells CASSAGTVSHEKLFF. As DNA, the CDR3 is TGTGCCAGCAGTGCAGGGACAGTTAGTCATGAAAAACTGTTTTTT. This sequence joins TRBV27 and TRBJ1-4; 7 bases match TRBD1. The length of the CDR3 is 15 residues. The trim removed 5 bases at V and 6 bases at J, leaving 9 bases unmatched. Per the germline V gene, CDR1 is MNHEY and CDR2 is SMNVEV (reference sequence). Drawing the rest from reference TRBV27 and TRBJ1-4, the complete variable domain is EAQVTQNPRYLITVTGKKLTVTCSQNMNHEYMSWYRQDPGLGLRQIYYSMNVEVTDKGDVPEGYKVSRKEKRNFPLILESPSPNQTSLYFCASSAGTVSHEKLFFGSGTQLSVL.

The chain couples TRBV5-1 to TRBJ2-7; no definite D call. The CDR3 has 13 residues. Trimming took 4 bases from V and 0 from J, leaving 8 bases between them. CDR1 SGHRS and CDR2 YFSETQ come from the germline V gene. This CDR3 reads CASSPVSSYEQYF. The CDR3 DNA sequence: TGCGCCAGCAGCCCGGTCAGCTCCTACGAGCAGTACTTC.

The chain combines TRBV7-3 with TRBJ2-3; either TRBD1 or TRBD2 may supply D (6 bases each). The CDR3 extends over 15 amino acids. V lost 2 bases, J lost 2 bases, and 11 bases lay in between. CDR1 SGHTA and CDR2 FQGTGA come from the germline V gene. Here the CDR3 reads CASSLSGAFTDTQYF. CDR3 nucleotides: TGTGCCAGCAGCTTATCGGGGGCCTTCACAGATACGCAGTATTTT.

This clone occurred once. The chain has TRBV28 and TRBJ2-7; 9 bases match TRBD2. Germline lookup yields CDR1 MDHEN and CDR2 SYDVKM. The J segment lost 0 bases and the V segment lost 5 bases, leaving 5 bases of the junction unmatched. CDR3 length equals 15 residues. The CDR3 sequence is CASSGSGGTSYEQYF. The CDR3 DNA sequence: TGTGCCAGCAGTGGTAGCGGGGGTACCTCCTACGAGCAGTACTTC.